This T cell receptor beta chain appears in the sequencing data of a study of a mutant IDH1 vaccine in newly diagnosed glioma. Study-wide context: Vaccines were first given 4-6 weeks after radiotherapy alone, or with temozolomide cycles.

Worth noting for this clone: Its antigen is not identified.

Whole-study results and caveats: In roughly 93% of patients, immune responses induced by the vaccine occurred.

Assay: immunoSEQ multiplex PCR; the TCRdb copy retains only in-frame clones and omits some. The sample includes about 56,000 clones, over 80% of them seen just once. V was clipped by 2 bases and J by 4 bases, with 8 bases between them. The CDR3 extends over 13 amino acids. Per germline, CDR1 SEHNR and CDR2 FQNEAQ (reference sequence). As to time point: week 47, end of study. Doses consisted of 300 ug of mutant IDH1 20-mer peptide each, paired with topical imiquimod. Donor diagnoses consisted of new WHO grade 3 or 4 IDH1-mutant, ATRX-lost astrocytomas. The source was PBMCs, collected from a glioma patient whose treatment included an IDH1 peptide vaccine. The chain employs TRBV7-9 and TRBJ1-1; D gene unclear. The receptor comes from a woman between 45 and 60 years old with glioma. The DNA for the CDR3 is TGTGCCAGCAGCTTAACGAGTACCACTGAAGCTTTCTTT. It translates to CASSLTSTTEAFF.